The 24 T cell receptor beta chains presented below share a single source sample, sequenced in a study of metastatic and nonmetastatic thyroid tumors. MiXCR was used by TCRdb to re-call the PCR reads. The table has roughly 3,800 clones, roughly 30% seen once; the top ten hold about 15%. There were no patients who had received any treatment before thyroid surgery. Material for sequencing was adjacent normal tissue. All receptors come from a female donor with papillary thyroid cancer or a benign thyroid nodule (not recorded which). Some clones in this sample may be carry-over from other donors' samples.

The V call is TRBV5-6, the J call TRBJ1-2, with TRBD1 matching over 7 bases. Germline CDR1 reads SGHDT; CDR2 reads YYEEEE. This CDR3 comprises 15 residues. The V and J ends lost 3 bases and 2 bases, in that order; junction bases with no gene match: 7. For the CDR3, the DNA is TGTGCCAGCAGCTCGCTTACAGGGGAGAACTATGGCTACACCTTC. It translates to CASSSLTGENYGYTF. The complete variable domain, with remaining parts taken from reference TRBV5-6 and TRBJ1-2, reads DAGVTQSPTHLIKTRGQQVTLRCSPKSGHDTVSWYQQALGQGPQFIFQYYEEEERQRGNFPDRFSGHQFPNYSSELNVNALLLGDSALYLCASSSLTGENYGYTFGSGTRLTVV.

This clone has a handful of counts. The chain carries TRBV6-4 and TRBJ2-1; D unclear. Trimming pared 4 bases from V and 4 bases from J, leaving 8 bases between. The CDR3 runs 13 residues. Germline V CDR1 and CDR2: MRHNA, SNTAGT. CDR3 DNA: TGTGCCAGCAGTGCCGACACTTACAATGAGCAGTTCTTC. Its protein product is CASSADTYNEQFF.

In DNA form, the CDR3 reads TGTGCCAGTGGGCGCTTCGCTGAAGCTTTCTTT. This codes for CASGRFAEAFF. The chain recombines TRBV19 with TRBJ1-1; no clear D. The CDR3 is made up of 11 amino acids. The V end lost 8 bases, the J end lost 6 bases, and 10 bases lay between the germline ends. The germline CDR1 and CDR2 sequences are LNHDA and SQIVND (reference sequence).

The V call is TRBV4-1, the J call TRBJ2-7, with D maybe TRBD1 (6 bases). This CDR3 contains 14 residues. V was clipped by 5 bases and J by 6 bases, with 17 bases between them. The germline V gene has CDR1 MGHRA and CDR2 YSYEKL. The CDR3 DNA reads TGCGCCAGCAGCTTCGCGCCAGGGGTGGGCGAGCAGTACTTC. Translating gives CASSFAPGVGEQYF.

The chain combines TRBV6-1 with TRBJ1-1; TRBD1 is a possible D gene (6 bases). Trimming took off 7 bases at V and 2 bases at J, with 17 bases between the two ends. Germline CDR1 MNHNS, CDR2 SASEGT. This CDR3 spans 15 amino acids. The CDR3 here is CASMDPRTANTEAFF. The CDR3 coding sequence is TGTGCCAGCATGGACCCCCGGACAGCCAACACTGAAGCTTTCTTT.

The chain joins TRBV20-1 to TRBJ1-2; 9 positions agree with TRBD1. With 1 base clipped from V and 8 bases from J, the junction kept 11 bases outside the gene matches. Germline loops: CDR1 DFQATT, CDR2 SNEGSKA (reference sequence). The CDR3 covers 15 residues. The CDR3 DNA is TGCAGTGCTAGAGGAGGGACAGGGCCGGGCGAGGGCTACACCTTC. It encodes CSARGGTGPGEGYTF.

J is TRBJ2-1 and V is TRBV20-1, with 9 bases that match TRBD2. The CDR3 has 16 amino acids. Germline CDR1 reads DFQATT; CDR2 reads SNEGSKA (reference sequence). V gave up 3 bases and J gave up 1 base; unmatched junction bases: 7. CDR3 residues: CSASSISGSSYNEQFF. The CDR3 DNA reads TGCAGTGCTAGTTCGATTAGCGGGAGTTCCTACAATGAGCAGTTCTTC.

The table lists this clone with a few counts. The gene calls are TRBV2 and TRBJ1-3; D not resolved. V gave up 3 bases and J gave up 3 bases, with 6 bases separating them. Per the germline V gene, CDR1 is SNHLY and CDR2 is FYNNEI. This CDR3 has 13 amino acids. The CDR3 nucleotides are TGTGCCAGCAGTGACCAGCTTGGAAACACCATATATTTT. Translation: CASSDQLGNTIYF. The variable domain in full, completed from reference TRBV2 and TRBJ1-3, reads EPEVTQTPSHQVTQMGQEVILRCVPISNHLYFYWYRQILGQKVEFLVSFYNNEISEKSEIFDDQFSVERPDGSNFTLKIRSTKLEDSAMYFCASSDQLGNTIYFGEGSWLTVV.

This clone has just a few counts. At one of its ends the junction is not consistent with the germline gene, which may arise from a read error. This chain joins TRBV19 and TRBJ2-6, with a tentative D call TRBD1 (5 bases). Germline CDR1 and CDR2: LNHDA and SQIVND (reference sequence). The CDR3 loop spans 15 amino acids. The CDR3: CASSSMVAGSNVLTF. CDR3 in DNA: TGTGCTAGTAGCTCCATGGTGGCAGGGTCCAACGTCCTGACTTTC. The full variable domain, with the rest looked up from reference TRBV19 and TRBJ2-6, is DGGITQSPKYLFRKEGQNVTLSCEQNLNHDAMYWYRQDPGQGLRLIYYSQIVNDFQKGDIAEGYSVSREKKESFPLTVTSAQKNPTAFYLCASSSMVAGSNVLTFGAGSRLTVL.

This clone turned up a few times. V usage is TRBV7-3 and J usage is TRBJ2-7; 8 positions match TRBD1. V dropped 5 bases and J dropped 5; count of bases not matched to a gene: 5. The germline V gene encodes CDR1 SGHTA and CDR2 FQGTGA. This CDR3 contains 13 residues. CDR3 bases: TGTGCCAGCAGCCCGGACAGGGACGACGAGCAGTACTTC. Amino acid sequence: CASSPDRDDEQYF.

The gene calls are TRBV5-1 and TRBJ2-5; 8 bases are shared with TRBD1. This CDR3 spans 16 amino acids. Per germline, CDR1 SGHRS and CDR2 YFSETQ. V lost 2 bases, J lost 5 bases, and 11 bases stayed unmatched. The CDR3 DNA reads TGCGCCAGCAGCTTAGACAGGACAGGGTGGGGCGAGACCCAGTACTTC. This translates into CASSLDRTGWGETQYF.

This rearrangement joins TRBV27 to TRBJ2-5; weak D call: TRBD1 (5 bases). Germline CDR1 is MNHEY and CDR2 is SMNVEV (reference sequence). The V gene lost 1 base and the J gene lost 3 bases, with 9 bases spanning the gap. The CDR3 has 14 residues. The CDR3 coding sequence is TGTGCCAGCAGTTTATTTTCAGGGAAAGAGACCCAGTACTTC. It translates to CASSLFSGKETQYF.

The V and J genes are TRBV30 and TRBJ1-6, with D perhaps TRBD1 (6 bases). Trimming removed 0 bases from V and 4 bases from J, with 10 bases in between. CDR1 GTSNPN and CDR2 SVGIG come from the germline V gene (reference sequence). This CDR3 has 15 amino acids. CDR3 sequence: CAWSVGDTYNSPLHF. The DNA of the CDR3 is TGTGCCTGGAGTGTAGGGGACACTTATAATTCACCCCTCCACTTT.

This clone is classed as large. The J gene is TRBJ2-7, the V gene TRBV20-1; the match to TRBD2 covers 15 bases. From germline, CDR1 is DFQATT and CDR2 SNEGSKA (reference sequence). The junction had 14 bases not matched to a gene; V was cut back by 3 bases and J by 5 bases. This CDR3 region has 18 residues. Here the CDR3 DNA reads TGCAGTGCTAGTAAGGGATTTCCGGGACTAGCGGGAGGAGACGAGCAGTACTTC. Its translation is CSASKGFPGLAGGDEQYF.

The V call is TRBV6-1, the J call TRBJ1-1; no clear D. The CDR3 spans 13 residues. V dropped 3 bases and J dropped 1 base, with 6 bases sitting between them. Germline assignment: CDR1 MNHNS and CDR2 SASEGT. DNA for the CDR3: TGTGCCAGCAGTGACCCCACGAACACTGAAGCTTTCTTT. Translation: CASSDPTNTEAFF.

The V gene is TRBV13, the J gene TRBJ2-2; 10 bases agree with TRBD2. This CDR3 contains 19 residues. Looked up from germline, CDR1 is PRHDT and CDR2 is FYEKMQ (reference sequence). V gave up 5 bases and J gave up 2 bases; unmatched junction bases: 14. CDR3 in DNA: TGTGCCAGCAGCCCCTGGACTAGCGGATATTGGGGCAACACCGGGGAGCTGTTTTTT. Translating gives CASSPWTSGYWGNTGELFF.

By share, this clone counts as large (0.1 to 1%). J is TRBJ2-2 and V is TRBV19, with 7 positions matching TRBD2. The junction had 11 bases not matched to a gene; V was cut back by 3 bases and J by 4 bases. The germline V gene has CDR1 LNHDA and CDR2 SQIVND (reference sequence). The CDR3 is 17 residues long. CDR3 coding DNA: TGTGCCAGTAGTATCTTTTGGACTAGGCAGACCACCGGGGAGCTGTTTTTT. Its translation is CASSIFWTRQTTGELFF. Combining the CDR3 with reference TRBV19 and TRBJ2-2 gives the whole variable domain DGGITQSPKYLFRKEGQNVTLSCEQNLNHDAMYWYRQDPGQGLRLIYYSQIVNDFQKGDIAEGYSVSREKKESFPLTVTSAQKNPTAFYLCASSIFWTRQTTGELFFGEGSRLTVL.

The chain couples TRBV6-1 to TRBJ1-6; 7 positions agree with TRBD1. The V and J ends lost 7 bases and 5 bases, in that order; junction bases with no gene match: 11. Per the germline V gene, CDR1 is MNHNS and CDR2 is SASEGT. CDR3 length: 16 amino acids. The CDR3 region is CASKTSETGNNSPLHF. CDR3 nucleotide sequence: TGTGCCAGCAAAACCTCCGAGACAGGGAATAATTCACCCCTCCACTTT.

This clone is labeled as large. The chain joins TRBV20-1 to TRBJ2-3; 10 positions agree with TRBD2. CDR3 length: 13 residues. The germline V gene encodes CDR1 DFQATT and CDR2 SNEGSKA (reference sequence). V was clipped by 4 bases and J by 6 bases; unmatched bases: 4. CDR3 sequence reads: CSATSGSSDTQYF. As DNA, the CDR3 is TGCAGTGCTACTAGCGGGAGTTCGGATACGCAGTATTTT.

In its sample, this clone was seen a few times. The V and J genes are TRBV7-9 and TRBJ2-1; D may correspond to TRBD1 or TRBD2 (5 bases each). This CDR3 spans 11 amino acids. Trimming pared 8 bases from V and 6 bases from J, leaving 8 bases between. Germline lookup yields CDR1 SEHNR and CDR2 FQNEAQ (reference sequence). CDR3 in amino acids: CASGGSNEQFF. The CDR3, as DNA: TGTGCCAGCGGGGGTAGCAATGAGCAGTTCTTC.

The chain joins TRBV12-3 or TRBV12-4 to TRBJ1-6; D uncertain. There are 13 residues in the CDR3. Trimming removed 5 bases at V and 0 bases at J, with 2 bases between. CDR3 in amino acids: CASSLSYNSPLHF. The CDR3, as DNA: TGTGCCAGCAGTCTCTCCTATAATTCACCCCTCCACTTT.

V and J are TRBV30 and TRBJ1-5, with D perhaps matching TRBD1 (5 bases). V was clipped by 4 bases and J by 1 base, with 14 bases between them. This CDR3 is built from 15 residues. CDR1 is GTSNPN, CDR2 SVGIG, per germline (reference sequence). The CDR3 nucleotides are TGTGCCTGGAATCCGACGGGACTGAGCAATCAGCCCCAGCATTTT. It codes for CAWNPTGLSNQPQHF. The whole variable domain, filled in from reference TRBV30 and TRBJ1-5, reads SQTIHQWPATLVQPVGSPLSLECTVEGTSNPNLYWYRQAAGRGLQLLFYSVGIGQISSEVPQNLSASRPQDRQFILSSKKLLLSDSGFYLCAWNPTGLSNQPQHFGDGTRLSIL.

This clone was recorded a few times. This rearrangement joins TRBV6-1 to TRBJ2-7; TRBD2 is a possible D gene (5 bases). CDR1 and CDR2 (germline): MNHNS, SASEGT. The CDR3 loop spans 15 amino acids. V was trimmed by 7 bases and J by 3 bases, leaving 19 bases between them. The CDR3 loop reads CASNQAARRDYEQYF. The CDR3 DNA follows: TGTGCCAGCAATCAAGCCGCAAGACGGGACTACGAGCAGTACTTC.

By frequency in the sample, this clone is large. The rearrangement joins TRBV20-1 to TRBJ2-7; 10 bases agree with TRBD2. Germline V lookup: CDR1 DFQATT, CDR2 SNEGSKA (reference sequence). The CDR3 loop spans 14 amino acids. The ends lost 1 base at V and 7 bases at J; junction bases unmatched: 7. The CDR3 is CSARVAGGMGEQYF. DNA of the CDR3: TGCAGTGCTAGAGTAGCGGGAGGAATGGGGGAGCAGTACTTC.